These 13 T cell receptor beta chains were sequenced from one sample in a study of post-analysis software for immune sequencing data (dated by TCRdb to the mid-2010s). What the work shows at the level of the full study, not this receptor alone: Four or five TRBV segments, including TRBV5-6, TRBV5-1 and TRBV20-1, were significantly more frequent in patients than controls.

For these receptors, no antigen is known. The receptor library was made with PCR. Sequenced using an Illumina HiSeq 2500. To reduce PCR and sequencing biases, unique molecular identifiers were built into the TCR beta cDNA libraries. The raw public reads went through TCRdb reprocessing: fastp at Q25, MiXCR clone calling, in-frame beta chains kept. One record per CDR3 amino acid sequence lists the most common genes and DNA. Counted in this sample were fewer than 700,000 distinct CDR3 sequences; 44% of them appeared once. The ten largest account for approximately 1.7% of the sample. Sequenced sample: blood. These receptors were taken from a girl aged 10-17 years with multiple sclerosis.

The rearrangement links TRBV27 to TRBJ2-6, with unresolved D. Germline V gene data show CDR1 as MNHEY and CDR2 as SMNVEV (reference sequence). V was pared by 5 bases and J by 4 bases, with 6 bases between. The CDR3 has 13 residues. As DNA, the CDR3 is TGTGCCAGCAGTCTCTGGGGGGCCAACGTCCTGACTTTC. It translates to CASSLWGANVLTF.

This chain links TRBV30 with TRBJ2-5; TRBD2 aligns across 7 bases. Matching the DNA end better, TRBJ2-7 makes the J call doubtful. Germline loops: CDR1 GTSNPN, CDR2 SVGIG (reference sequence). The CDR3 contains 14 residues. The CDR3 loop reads CAWSVLANSYEQYF. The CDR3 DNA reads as TGTGCCTGGAGTGTACTAGCGAACTCCTACGAGCAGTACTTC.

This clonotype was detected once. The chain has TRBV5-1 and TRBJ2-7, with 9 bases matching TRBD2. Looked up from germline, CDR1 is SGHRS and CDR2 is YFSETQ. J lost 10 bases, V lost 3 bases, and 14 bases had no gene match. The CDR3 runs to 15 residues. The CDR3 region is CASSSRGGLWDTQYF. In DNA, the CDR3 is TGCGCCAGCAGCTCGCGGGGGGGCCTTTGGGACACTCAGTACTTC.

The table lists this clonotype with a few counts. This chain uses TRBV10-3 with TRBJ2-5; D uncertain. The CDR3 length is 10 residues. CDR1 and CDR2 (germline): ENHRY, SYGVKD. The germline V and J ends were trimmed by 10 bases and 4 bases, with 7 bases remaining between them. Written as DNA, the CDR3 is TGTGCCACCCTTGGAGAGACCCAGTACTTC. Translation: CATLGETQYF.

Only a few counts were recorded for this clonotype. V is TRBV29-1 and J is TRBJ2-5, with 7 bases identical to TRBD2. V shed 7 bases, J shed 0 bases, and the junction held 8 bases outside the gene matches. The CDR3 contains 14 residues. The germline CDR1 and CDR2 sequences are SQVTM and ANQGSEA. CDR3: CSAQALADQETQYF. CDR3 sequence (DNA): TGCAGCGCCCAAGCCCTAGCGGACCAAGAGACCCAGTACTTC.

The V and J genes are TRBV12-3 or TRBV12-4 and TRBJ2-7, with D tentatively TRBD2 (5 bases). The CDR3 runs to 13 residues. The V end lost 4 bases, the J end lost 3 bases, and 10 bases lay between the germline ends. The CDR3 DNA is TGTGCCAGCAGTTGGGAGTTTGGCTACGAGCAGTACTTC. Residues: CASSWEFGYEQYF.

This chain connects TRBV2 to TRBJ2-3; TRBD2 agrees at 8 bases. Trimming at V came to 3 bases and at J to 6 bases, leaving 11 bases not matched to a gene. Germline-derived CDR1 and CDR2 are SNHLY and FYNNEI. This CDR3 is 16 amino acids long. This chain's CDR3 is CASSDLTSGLGDTQYF. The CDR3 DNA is TGTGCCAGCAGTGATCTTACTAGCGGACTTGGGGATACGCAGTATTTT.

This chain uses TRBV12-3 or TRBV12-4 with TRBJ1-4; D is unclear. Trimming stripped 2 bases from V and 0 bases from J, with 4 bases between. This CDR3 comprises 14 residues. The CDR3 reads CASSLTSTNEKLFF. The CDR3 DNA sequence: TGTGCCAGCAGTTTAACTTCAACTAATGAAAAACTGTTTTTT.

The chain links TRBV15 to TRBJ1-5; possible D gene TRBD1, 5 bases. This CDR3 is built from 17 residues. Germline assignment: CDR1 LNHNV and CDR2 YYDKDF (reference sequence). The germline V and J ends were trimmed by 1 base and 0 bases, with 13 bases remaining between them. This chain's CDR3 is CATSRGETDDSNQPQHF. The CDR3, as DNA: TGTGCCACCAGCAGAGGAGAGACAGATGATAGCAATCAGCCCCAGCATTTT.

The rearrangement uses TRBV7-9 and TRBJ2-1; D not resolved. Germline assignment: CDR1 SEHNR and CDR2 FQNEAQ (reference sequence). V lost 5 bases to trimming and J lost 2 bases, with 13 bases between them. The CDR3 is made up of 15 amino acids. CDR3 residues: CASSVSASPYNEQFF. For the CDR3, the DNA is TGTGCCAGCAGCGTAAGCGCAAGCCCCTACAATGAGCAGTTCTTC.

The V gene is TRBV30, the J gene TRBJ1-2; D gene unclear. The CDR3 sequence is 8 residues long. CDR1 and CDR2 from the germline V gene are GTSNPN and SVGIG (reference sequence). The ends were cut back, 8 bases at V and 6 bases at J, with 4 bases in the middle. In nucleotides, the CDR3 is TGTGCCCGGGATGGCTACACCTTC. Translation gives CARDGYTF.

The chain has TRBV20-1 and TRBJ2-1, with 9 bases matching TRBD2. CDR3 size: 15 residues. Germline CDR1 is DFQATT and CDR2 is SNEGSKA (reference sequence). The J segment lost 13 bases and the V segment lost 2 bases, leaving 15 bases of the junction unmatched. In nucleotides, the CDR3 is TGCAGTGCTAGAATCCGCGGGGGGGCAACAGAGACCCAGTTCTTC. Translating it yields CSARIRGGATETQFF.

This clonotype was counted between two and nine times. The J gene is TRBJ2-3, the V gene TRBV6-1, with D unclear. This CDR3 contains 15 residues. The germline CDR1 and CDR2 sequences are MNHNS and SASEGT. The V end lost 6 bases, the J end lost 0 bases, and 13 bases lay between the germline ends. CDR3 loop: CASSVLRYSTDTQYF. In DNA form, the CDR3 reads TGTGCCAGCAGCGTGCTGAGGTATAGCACAGATACGCAGTATTTT.